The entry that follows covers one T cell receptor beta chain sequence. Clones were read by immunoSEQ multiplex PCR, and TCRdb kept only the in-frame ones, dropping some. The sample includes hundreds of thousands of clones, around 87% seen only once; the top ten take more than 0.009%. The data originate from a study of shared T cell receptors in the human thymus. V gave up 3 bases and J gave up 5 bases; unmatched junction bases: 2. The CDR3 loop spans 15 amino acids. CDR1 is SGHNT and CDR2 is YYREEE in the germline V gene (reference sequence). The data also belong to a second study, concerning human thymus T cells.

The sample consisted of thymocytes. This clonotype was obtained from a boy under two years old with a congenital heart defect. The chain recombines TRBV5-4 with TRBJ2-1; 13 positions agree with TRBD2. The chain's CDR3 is CASSSGLAGNNEQFF. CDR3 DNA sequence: TGTGCCAGCAGCTCGGGACTAGCGGGGAACAATGAGCAGTTCTTC.